This T cell receptor (beta chain) was documented in a study of CD8+CD57+ T cells in acquired aplastic anemia. The wider study: The DNA of sorted CD4+ and CD8+ cells averaged roughly 3.2 ug. Findings and caveats of the study: No significant patient-versus-control difference appeared in CD8+ Simpson's diversity.

Those patients picked for sequencing had displayed CD8+CD57+ cell expansion on flow cytometry. Germline values: CDR1 SGHNT, CDR2 YYREEE (reference sequence). V trimming: 4 bases; J trimming: 5 bases; junction bases outside the gene matches: 7. The CDR3 runs to 15 residues. Comment on this clonotype: The antigen is unknown.

CDR3 and TCR beta VDJ profiling relied on genomic DNA as the template. From the reads, TCRdb called clonotypes with MiXCR, one entry per CDR3 protein. This table holds 150,000 to 200,000 distinct CDR3 sequences, 40% to 60% found once. The chain recombines TRBV5-4 with TRBJ2-2, with 8 bases matching TRBD2. The source material was sorted CD4+, CD8+, or CD8+CD57+ T cells (not recorded which) from PBMCs. The sequence came from a human donor with aplastic anemia. The DNA for the CDR3 is TGTGCCAGCAGCCCGGGGGGGGGAGGTACCGGGGAGCTGTTTTTT. It encodes CASSPGGGGTGELFF.